These 13 T cell receptor beta chains originate from one sample sequenced in a study of cytomegalovirus exposure and HLA in healthy donors. The PCR employed 60 Vbeta primers together with 13 Jbeta primers. Repertoires were generated with immunoSEQ multiplex PCR, while TCRdb's copy carries only in-frame clones and drops some. The sample consists of about 120,000 clones, 9.5% of them appearing once. Input material: PBMCs. These receptors were obtained from a man aged 25-45 years in good health and CMV-seronegative.

This clone was counted between two and nine times. The CDR3 spells CASRIQGTEAFF. DNA of the CDR3: TGTGCCAGTAGGATACAGGGGACTGAAGCTTTCTTT. The chain links TRBV19 to TRBJ1-1, with 7 bases that match TRBD1. V lost 6 bases, J lost 5 bases, and 3 bases stayed unmatched. Germline CDR1 LNHDA, CDR2 SQIVND (reference sequence). The CDR3 contains 12 residues. Variable domain in full (rest from reference TRBV19 and TRBJ1-1): DGGITQSPKYLFRKEGQNVTLSCEQNLNHDAMYWYRQDPGQGLRLIYYSQIVNDFQKGDIAEGYSVSREKKESFPLTVTSAQKNPTAFYLCASRIQGTEAFFGQGTRLTVV.

This clone showed up just a few times. V gene TRBV30 combines with J gene TRBJ2-1; 10 nucleotides match TRBD2. V was clipped by 3 bases and J by 4 bases; unmatched bases: 12. This CDR3 region has 17 residues. Germline CDR1 and CDR2: GTSNPN and SVGIG (reference sequence). CDR3 protein: CAWRLLAGAVGYNEQFF. CDR3 nucleotides: TGTGCCTGGAGACTGCTAGCGGGGGCCGTCGGGTACAATGAGCAGTTCTTC.

This clone has a handful of counts. The V call is TRBV28, the J call TRBJ1-5; perhaps TRBD1 as D (6 bases). Trimming took 4 bases from V and 6 from J, leaving 13 bases between them. This CDR3 comprises 14 residues. Germline V gene sequence: CDR1 MDHEN, CDR2 SYDVKM. CDR3 nucleotide sequence: TGTGCCAGCAGTTCAGCAGGGGCCAGTCAGCCCCAGCATTTT. Residues: CASSSAGASQPQHF.

This clone has only a few counts. V is TRBV7-3 and J is TRBJ2-1, with D possibly TRBD2 on 6 matching bases. The germline CDR1 and CDR2 sequences are SGHTA and FQGTGA. V shed 0 bases and J shed 8 bases, with 17 bases lying between them. The CDR3 contains 16 residues. The CDR3 here is CASSLTRDSPSDEQFF. CDR3 DNA: TGTGCCAGCAGCTTAACCCGGGACTCCCCCTCGGATGAGCAGTTCTTC.

V gene TRBV10-3 combines with J gene TRBJ2-2, with 7 bases matching TRBD2. This CDR3 has 15 residues. CDR1 is ENHRY and CDR2 is SYGVKD in the germline V gene. V lost 4 bases to trimming and J lost 3 bases; unmatched junction nucleotides: 5. DNA for the CDR3: TGTGCCATCAGTGGGACTAGAGGGTACACCGGGGAGCTGTTTTTT. Its protein is CAISGTRGYTGELFF.

This clone showed up just a few times. The rearrangement joins TRBV9 to TRBJ2-5; tentative D call: TRBD2 (5 bases). Trimming pared 8 bases from V and 1 base from J, leaving 18 bases between. Germline V gives CDR1 SGDLS, CDR2 YYNGEE. This CDR3 is 15 amino acids long. CDR3 loop: CASSLTAGSQETQYF. As DNA, the CDR3 is TGTGCCAGTTCCCTAACGGCGGGCAGCCAAGAGACCCAGTACTTC.

The chain links TRBV28 to TRBJ1-5; D gene uncertain. V gave up 3 bases and J gave up 4 bases, with 13 bases separating them. Germline CDR1 is MDHEN and CDR2 is SYDVKM. The CDR3 contains 15 residues. The CDR3 coding sequence is TGTGCCAGCAGTTTTCGGGGAGGAAGAAATCAGCCCCAGCATTTT. Amino acid sequence: CASSFRGGRNQPQHF.

The rearrangement uses TRBV27 and TRBJ2-7; D is unresolved. The CDR3 totals 13 residues. V was trimmed by 2 bases and J by 4 bases, leaving 9 bases between them. In germline, CDR1 is MNHEY, CDR2 SMNVEV (reference sequence). The CDR3 spells CASSLALQYEQYF. The CDR3 nucleotides read TGTGCCAGCAGTTTAGCCCTGCAGTACGAGCAGTACTTC.

The chain has TRBV11-2 and TRBJ1-1; D is ambiguous. The CDR3 contains 11 residues. The ends were cut back, 5 bases at V and 2 bases at J, with 3 bases in the middle. Germline values: CDR1 SGHAT, CDR2 FQNNGV. The CDR3 loop reads CASSVNTEAFF. The CDR3 DNA is TGTGCCAGCAGCGTAAACACTGAAGCTTTCTTT.

The J gene is TRBJ1-3, the V gene TRBV4-1, with D maybe TRBD1 (6 bases). The CDR3 extends over 20 amino acids. Deletions cut 4 bases from V and 0 bases from J, with 25 bases between. Germline CDR1 is MGHRA and CDR2 is YSYEKL. CDR3 nucleotide sequence: TGCGCCAGCAGCCCAGTATGGACAGTAATTCTGTCCCCCTCTGGAAACACCATATATTTT. This encodes CASSPVWTVILSPSGNTIYF.

The J gene is TRBJ2-3, the V gene TRBV7-8, with 7 nucleotides matching TRBD1. The CDR3 is 15 amino acids. Germline CDR1 reads SGHVS; CDR2 reads FQNEAQ. The V gene end was trimmed by 5 bases and the J gene end by 3 bases; junction bases not matched to a gene: 8. The chain's CDR3 is CASSPQGDVTDTQYF. The CDR3 coding sequence is TGTGCCAGCAGCCCCCAGGGGGATGTAACAGATACGCAGTATTTT.

This clone came up a few times. V gene TRBV6-5 combines with J gene TRBJ1-2; D not certain. V was clipped by 2 bases and J by 8 bases, with 9 bases between them. The CDR3 totals 12 residues. Germline CDR1 MNHEY, CDR2 SVGAGI. The CDR3 protein is CASSYTPGGYTF. The CDR3 DNA follows: TGTGCCAGCAGTTACACCCCGGGGGGCTACACCTTC.

V gene TRBV11-3 combines with J gene TRBJ2-1; no clear D gene. Trimming pared 5 bases from V and 8 bases from J, leaving 13 bases between. The CDR3 runs 13 residues. Germline V gene lookup returns CDR1 SGHNT and CDR2 YENEEA. As DNA, the CDR3 is TGTGCCAGCAGCCGCACCGGGTCGGATGAGCAGTTCTTC. This translates into CASSRTGSDEQFF.